Each of the 18 T cell receptor beta chains below was sequenced from the same sample in a study of technical replicates of blood from several donors. The protocol was immunoSEQ multiplex PCR, while the TCRdb copy is restricted to in-frame clones and leaves out a portion. Of under 35,000 clones in the sample, roughly nine tenths were seen once. Sequenced material: PBMCs. The receptors stem from a human donor in good health. Some clones in this sample may be carry-over from other donors' samples.

V usage is TRBV5-6 and J usage is TRBJ2-2; 13 nucleotides line up with TRBD2. Germline lookup yields CDR1 SGHDT and CDR2 YYEEEE. CDR3 size: 16 residues. V was clipped by 2 bases and J by 7 bases; unmatched bases: 5. The DNA of the CDR3 is TGTGCCAGCAGCTTTGGACTAGCGGGAGTGAACGGGGAGCTGTTTTTT. Protein: CASSFGLAGVNGELFF.

The V and J genes are TRBV6-5 and TRBJ2-7; TRBD2 aligns across 13 bases. After removal of 6 bases from V and 2 bases from J, the junction contained 4 bases not matched to a gene. This CDR3 region has 15 residues. Looked up from germline, CDR1 is MNHEY and CDR2 is SVGAGI. The CDR3 DNA reads as TGTGCCAGCAGCCCGACTAGCGGGGGGACCTACGAGCAGTACTTC. Residues: CASSPTSGGTYEQYF.

The rearrangement links TRBV9 to TRBJ2-5; 7 positions agree with TRBD1. The V segment lost 3 bases and the J segment 4 bases; nucleotides outside the gene matches: 9. The CDR3 loop spans 15 amino acids. The germline gives CDR1 SGDLS, CDR2 YYNGEE. The CDR3 region is CASSAMNGDRETQYF. Written as DNA, the CDR3 is TGTGCCAGCAGCGCCATGAACGGGGACAGAGAGACCCAGTACTTC. Full variable domain (outside the CDR3, taken from reference TRBV9 and TRBJ2-5): DSGVTQTPKHLITATGQRVTLRCSPRSGDLSVYWYQQSLDQGLQFLIQYYNGEERAKGNILERFSAQQFPDLHSELNLSSLELGDSALYFCASSAMNGDRETQYFGPGTRLLVL.

This clone was observed a few times. The chain joins TRBV4-3 to TRBJ2-1; 8 positions agree with TRBD1. The CDR3 extends over 16 amino acids. V shed 0 bases, J shed 6 bases, and the junction held 7 bases outside the gene matches. Germline V gene lookup returns CDR1 LGHNA and CDR2 YSLEER. CDR3 region: CASSQELRDRFNEQFF. CDR3 sequence (DNA): TGCGCCAGCAGCCAAGAACTACGGGACAGGTTCAATGAGCAGTTCTTC.

For the CDR3, the DNA is TGTGCCAGTAGGCAGGGTGGGACAGATACGCAGTATTTT. Amino acids: CASRQGGTDTQYF. This chain connects TRBV19 to TRBJ2-3, with TRBD1 as a possible D gene (5 bases). Looked up from germline, CDR1 is LNHDA and CDR2 is SQIVND (reference sequence). CDR3 length equals 13 residues. Trimming removed 6 bases at V and 3 bases at J, with 10 bases between.

This clone was seen a few times. The chain employs TRBV7-3 and TRBJ2-6; TRBD1 might be the D (6 bases). Germline CDR1 is SGHTA and CDR2 is FQGTGA. The length of the CDR3 is 16 residues. V lost 6 bases and J lost 2, with 14 bases in between. The CDR3: CASSFVGGAGANVLTF. CDR3 DNA sequence: TGTGCCAGCAGTTTTGTTGGGGGCGCTGGGGCCAACGTCCTGACTTTC.

The rearrangement links TRBV11-2 to TRBJ2-1; 10 nucleotides align to TRBD2. The CDR3 loop spans 18 amino acids. Germline CDR1 reads SGHAT; CDR2 reads FQNNGV. Trimming at V came to 5 bases and at J to 1 base, leaving 11 bases not matched to a gene. In DNA form, the CDR3 reads TGTGCCAGCAGCCGGTCTAGCGGGAGTTTTAGATCCTACAATGAGCAGTTCTTC. It specifies CASSRSSGSFRSYNEQFF.

In its sample, this clone was seen once. This chain uses TRBV4-1 with TRBJ1-1; 7 bases agree with TRBD1. The CDR3 spans 17 residues. From germline, CDR1 is MGHRA and CDR2 YSYEKL. V shed 4 bases and J 0 bases; nucleotides not matched to a gene: 11. Here the CDR3 DNA reads TGCGCCAGCAGCCGAGGACAGGTTCTGTCTCTGAACACTGAAGCTTTCTTT. This sequence encodes CASSRGQVLSLNTEAFF.

The chain has TRBV2 and TRBJ2-5; TRBD1 might be the D (6 bases). Trimming took off 8 bases at V and 5 bases at J, with 18 bases between the two ends. The CDR3 is 14 amino acids. Germline V gives CDR1 SNHLY, CDR2 FYNNEI. CDR3 amino acids: CASWGGGQGETQYF. The CDR3 DNA is TGTGCCAGCTGGGGTGGGGGCCAGGGGGAGACCCAGTACTTC. The full variable domain, completed using reference TRBV2 and TRBJ2-5, is EPEVTQTPSHQVTQMGQEVILRCVPISNHLYFYWYRQILGQKVEFLVSFYNNEISEKSEIFDDQFSVERPDGSNFTLKIRSTKLEDSAMYFCASWGGGQGETQYFGPGTRLLVL.

The chain links TRBV5-1 to TRBJ2-7; TRBD2 aligns across 10 bases. CDR3 length: 15 amino acids. The J segment lost 6 bases and the V segment lost 0 bases, leaving 6 bases of the junction unmatched. Looked up from germline, CDR1 is SGHRS and CDR2 is YFSETQ. In DNA, the CDR3 is TGCGCCAGCAGCTTGGAGGCTAGCGGGAGTCCCGAGCAGTACTTC. Protein: CASSLEASGSPEQYF.

For the CDR3, the DNA is TGTGCCATCAGTGAGTCGAGGTTGATGAACACTGAAGCTTTCTTT. Translated: CAISESRLMNTEAFF. This chain connects TRBV10-3 to TRBJ1-1; D remains ambiguous. Germline CDR1 ENHRY, CDR2 SYGVKD. V shed 0 bases and J shed 0 bases, with 8 bases lying between them. This CDR3 has 15 residues.

The rearrangement links TRBV6-1 to TRBJ1-3, with 7 nucleotides matching TRBD1. There are 16 residues in the CDR3. Germline values: CDR1 MNHNS, CDR2 SASEGT. V shed 2 bases and J 0 bases; nucleotides not matched to a gene: 4. In DNA, the CDR3 is TGTGCCAGCAGTGAACCGCGGACAGGCTCTGGAAACACCATATATTTT. Protein product: CASSEPRTGSGNTIYF.

The chain links TRBV4-3 to TRBJ2-3; D not certain. Trimming took off 0 bases at V and 1 base at J, with 5 bases between the two ends. Germline V gene sequence: CDR1 LGHNA, CDR2 YSLEER. The CDR3 has 14 residues. CDR3 amino acids: CASSQDPGTDTQYF. In DNA, the CDR3 is TGCGCCAGCAGCCAAGACCCCGGCACAGATACGCAGTATTTT.

CDR3 in DNA: TGCGCCAGCAGCCAAGATCCACACGCCTCCTACGAGCAGTACTTC. Its translation: CASSQDPHASYEQYF. The V call is TRBV4-1, the J call TRBJ2-7; D remains unclear. With 0 bases removed from V and 0 bases from J, the gap between germline ends came to 9 bases. Germline CDR1 reads MGHRA; CDR2 reads YSYEKL. The CDR3 runs 15 residues.

This clone was recorded a few times. This chain uses TRBV4-3 with TRBJ1-1, with D unclear. The germline gives CDR1 LGHNA, CDR2 YSLEER. Trimming left V 1 base short and J 2 bases short, with 8 bases between. There are 14 residues in the CDR3. The DNA for the CDR3 is TGCGCCAGCAGCCAAGCACATCTTAACACTGAAGCTTTCTTT. This translates into CASSQAHLNTEAFF.

The rearrangement links TRBV6-1 to TRBJ2-1; 9 bases match TRBD2. From germline, CDR1 is MNHNS and CDR2 SASEGT. The J segment lost 9 bases and the V segment lost 1 base, leaving 10 bases of the junction unmatched. This CDR3 has 16 residues. As DNA, the CDR3 is TGTGCCAGCAGTGAAGATAGGGCGGGGGGGCCGGGTGAGCAGTTCTTC. It is translated as CASSEDRAGGPGEQFF.

The rearrangement uses TRBV19 and TRBJ2-1; 7 nucleotides match TRBD2. CDR1 is LNHDA, CDR2 SQIVND, per germline (reference sequence). The V segment lost 3 bases and the J segment 8 bases; nucleotides outside the gene matches: 4. This CDR3 has 13 residues. This CDR3 reads CASSIAGAYEQFF. DNA for the CDR3: TGTGCCAGTAGTATCGCGGGAGCTTATGAGCAGTTCTTC.

J is TRBJ1-3 and V is TRBV4-2; D is perhaps TRBD1 (6 bases). The CDR3 runs 16 residues. V was trimmed by 4 bases and J by 0 bases, leaving 13 bases between them. CDR1 LGHNA and CDR2 YNFKEQ come from the germline V gene. For the CDR3, the DNA is TGTGCCAGCAGCCGAGCTACGGACAGCTCTGGAAACACCATATATTTT. Translated: CASSRATDSSGNTIYF.